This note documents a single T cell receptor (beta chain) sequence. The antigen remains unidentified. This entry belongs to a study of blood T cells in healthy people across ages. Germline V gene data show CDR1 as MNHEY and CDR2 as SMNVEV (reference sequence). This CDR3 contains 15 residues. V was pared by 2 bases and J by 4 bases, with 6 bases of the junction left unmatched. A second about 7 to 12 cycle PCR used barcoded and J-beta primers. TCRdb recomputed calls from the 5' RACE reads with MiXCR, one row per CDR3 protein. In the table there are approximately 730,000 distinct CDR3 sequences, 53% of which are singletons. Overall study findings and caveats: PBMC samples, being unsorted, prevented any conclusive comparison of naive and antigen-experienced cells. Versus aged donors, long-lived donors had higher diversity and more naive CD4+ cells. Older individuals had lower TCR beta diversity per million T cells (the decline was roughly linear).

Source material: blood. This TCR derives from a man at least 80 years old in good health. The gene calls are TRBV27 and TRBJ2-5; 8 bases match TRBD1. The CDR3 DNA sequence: TGTGCCAGCAGTTTAGGTGACAGGGGCCGAGAGACCCAGTACTTC. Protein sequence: CASSLGDRGRETQYF.